Presented here are 13 T cell receptor beta chains from one specimen sequenced in a study of CD8 T cells in ankylosing spondylitis. Study-level findings and limits: Seven to nine highly homologous variants made up a TCR beta motif, and this motif appeared characteristic of ankylosing spondylitis blood.

MiXCR was run by TCRdb on the 5' RACE reads, yielding one entry per CDR3 protein. The top ten hold around 3.5% of the sample, which has fewer than 550,000 distinct CDR3 sequences, approximately 5.3% seen once. These receptors' targets are unknown. The sample taken for sequencing was blood, either unsorted or a sorted T cell fraction (not recorded which). All receptors come from a male donor with ankylosing spondylitis.

There are many counts of this clonotype. V gene TRBV20-1 combines with J gene TRBJ2-1; D is perhaps TRBD1 (6 bases). Germline values: CDR1 DFQATT, CDR2 SNEGSKA (reference sequence). The CDR3 runs 13 residues. Trimming cost V 6 bases and J 6 bases, with 15 bases left between them. Here the CDR3 DNA reads TGCAGTGCCCGAAGACCGACAGGCAATGAGCAGTTCTTC. Translated, it gives CSARRPTGNEQFF.

There are many counts of this clonotype. The J gene is TRBJ2-5, the V gene TRBV5-1; 7 bases align to TRBD1. The V gene end was trimmed by 0 bases and the J gene end by 5 bases; junction bases not matched to a gene: 1. Germline V gene data show CDR1 as SGHRS and CDR2 as YFSETQ. The length of the CDR3 is 13 residues. The CDR3 loop is CASSLEGAETQYF. The CDR3 nucleotides are TGCGCCAGCAGCTTGGAGGGGGCTGAGACCCAGTACTTC.

The rearrangement links TRBV18 to TRBJ1-6; no definite D call. The CDR3 has 12 residues. V lost 3 bases and J 7 bases, leaving 4 bases between the germline ends. CDR1 and CDR2 (germline): KGHSH, LQKENI. The CDR3 nucleotides read TGTGCCAGCTCACCGTCCAATTCACCCCTCCACTTT. Translated, it gives CASSPSNSPLHF.

This clonotype was picked up many times. The chain uses TRBV20-1 and TRBJ2-3; D gene uncertain. V lost 2 bases to trimming and J lost 0 bases, with 12 bases between them. Germline CDR1 and CDR2: DFQATT and SNEGSKA (reference sequence). The CDR3 is made up of 15 amino acids. The CDR3 region is CSARTLDDSTDTQYF. Here the CDR3 DNA reads TGCAGTGCTAGAACTTTGGATGACAGCACAGATACGCAGTATTTT.

This clonotype was observed at least ten times. V and J are TRBV5-1 and TRBJ2-5, with unresolved D. The CDR3 consists of 12 residues. Germline V lookup: CDR1 SGHRS, CDR2 YFSETQ. V dropped 3 bases and J dropped 1 base, with 4 bases sitting between them. Written as DNA, the CDR3 is TGCGCCAGCAGCTCAACCCAAGAGACCCAGTACTTC. This sequence encodes CASSSTQETQYF.

This clonotype was recorded at least ten times. The chain couples TRBV20-1 to TRBJ1-1; the D gene is possibly TRBD1 (5 bases). V dropped 5 bases and J dropped 5 bases, with 18 bases sitting between them. CDR1 and CDR2 (germline): DFQATT, SNEGSKA (reference sequence). The CDR3 is 14 amino acids. CDR3 bases: TGCAGTGCTCCCCCGGGGGGACGGGGAACTGAAGCTTTCTTT. It yields the protein CSAPPGGRGTEAFF.

The rearrangement uses TRBV12-3 or TRBV12-4 and TRBJ2-3; D unclear. V was pared by 4 bases and J by 7 bases, with 12 bases between. The CDR3 length is 13 residues. CDR3 nucleotides: TGTGCCAGCAGTTCGGACCCCCTCCATACGCAGTATTTT. Its protein product is CASSSDPLHTQYF.

This clonotype appeared many times. CDR3: CSAGPGLQTQGAQYF. Here the CDR3 DNA reads TGCAGTGCTGGGCCGGGACTTCAGACTCAGGGGGCGCAGTATTTT. This chain links TRBV20-1 with TRBJ2-3, with a weak D call TRBD1 (7 bases). Trimming took 5 bases from V and 10 from J, leaving 25 bases between them. The CDR3 is 15 residues long. The germline CDR1 and CDR2 sequences are DFQATT and SNEGSKA (reference sequence).

This clonotype was picked up many times. The chain recombines TRBV4-3 with TRBJ1-5; no clear D. The germline CDR1 and CDR2 sequences are LGHNA and YSLEER. The CDR3 runs 17 residues. Trimming removed 4 bases at V and 2 bases at J, with 18 bases between. As DNA, the CDR3 is TGCGCCAGCAGCCCGGAGTGGGCCACGGTAGGCAATCAGCCCCAGCATTTT. Translating it yields CASSPEWATVGNQPQHF.

This clonotype was detected many times. The V call is TRBV10-3, the J call TRBJ2-5; D tentatively fits TRBD1 or TRBD2 (7 bases each). V was cut by 2 bases and J by 5 bases, with 15 bases left in between. This CDR3 region has 15 residues. CDR1 ENHRY and CDR2 SYGVKD come from the germline V gene. CDR3 sequence reads: CAISEGRGRPETQYF. CDR3 nucleotide sequence: TGTGCCATCAGTGAGGGGAGGGGGCGCCCCGAGACCCAGTACTTC.

The table lists this clonotype with many counts. The chain links TRBV10-3 to TRBJ1-5; no firm D call. CDR1 and CDR2 (germline): ENHRY, SYGVKD. The CDR3 length is 14 residues. V was pared by 4 bases and J by 1 base, with 8 bases between. CDR3 sequence: CAISGSGSNQPQHF. CDR3 bases: TGTGCCATCAGTGGGTCGGGGAGCAATCAGCCCCAGCATTTT.

This clonotype was counted ten times or more. The chain employs TRBV29-1 and TRBJ2-7, with D perhaps being TRBD1 or TRBD2 (5 bases each). V lost 5 bases, J lost 3 bases, and 11 bases lay in between. The germline gives CDR1 SQVTM, CDR2 ANQGSEA. This CDR3 is built from 12 residues. CDR3 DNA: TGCAGCGTTACCGGGACCGTCTACGAGCAGTACTTC. Translating it yields CSVTGTVYEQYF.

The chain has TRBV30 and TRBJ2-1, with unresolved D. The V and J ends lost 4 bases and 5 bases respectively, with 15 bases between them. Germline lookup yields CDR1 GTSNPN and CDR2 SVGIG (reference sequence). CDR3 size: 14 residues. The CDR3 reads CAWTPTALNNEQFF. CDR3 in DNA: TGTGCCTGGACCCCGACGGCCCTGAACAATGAGCAGTTCTTC.